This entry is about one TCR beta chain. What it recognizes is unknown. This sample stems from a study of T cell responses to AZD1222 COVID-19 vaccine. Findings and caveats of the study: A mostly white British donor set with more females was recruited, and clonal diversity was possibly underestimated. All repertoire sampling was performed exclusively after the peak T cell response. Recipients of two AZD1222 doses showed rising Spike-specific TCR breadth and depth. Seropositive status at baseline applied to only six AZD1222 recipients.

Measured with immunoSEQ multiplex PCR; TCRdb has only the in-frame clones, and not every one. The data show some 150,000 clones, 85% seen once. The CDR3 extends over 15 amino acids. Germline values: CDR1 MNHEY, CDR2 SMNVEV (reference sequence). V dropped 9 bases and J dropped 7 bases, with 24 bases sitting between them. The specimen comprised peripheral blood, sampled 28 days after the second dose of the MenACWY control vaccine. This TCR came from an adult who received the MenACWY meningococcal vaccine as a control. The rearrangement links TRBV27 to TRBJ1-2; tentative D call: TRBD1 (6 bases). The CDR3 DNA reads TGTGCCAGTTCCGTGTGGGGGGGCGTTAGTTCTGGCTACACCTTC. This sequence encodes CASSVWGGVSSGYTF.